This TCR beta chain was observed in a study of cytomegalovirus exposure and HLA in healthy donors. The study's findings and limits: While the bulk of TCR sequences proved rare, some public TCRs turned up in many donors.

The PCR employed 60 Vbeta primers together with 13 Jbeta primers. Data came from immunoSEQ multiplex PCR; TCRdb stores just in-frame clones and leaves some out. The sample shows approximately 80,000 clones, 72% of them seen only once. A word on this clone: Its antigen is currently unknown.

Germline CDR1 is SQVTM and CDR2 is ANQGSEA. The V and J ends lost 6 bases and 0 bases, in that order; junction bases with no gene match: 9. This CDR3 has 15 residues. The sample taken for sequencing was PBMCs. The genes are TRBV29-1 and TRBJ2-3, with TRBD2 matching 7 bases. This sequence originates from a woman in her forties in good health and CMV-seropositive. The CDR3 protein is CSVLFSSGSTDTQYF. The CDR3, as DNA: TGCAGCGTCCTCTTTTCTAGCGGCAGCACAGATACGCAGTATTTT.